The 16 T cell receptor beta chains below were found in one sample sequenced in a study of vaccination effects on CD4 cells after COVID-19. TCRdb keeps only in-frame clones here, not all; method: immunoSEQ multiplex PCR. The data contain 24,000 or so clones, 60% to 80% of them singletons. The antigens for these receptors are not known. Expansion with viral peptide pools was applied to antigen-specific CD4+ T cells by the ViraFEST assay prior to sequencing. A 10-day culture period preceded the isolation of CD4+ T cells. Participants received two doses of either the BNT162b2 or mRNA-1273 vaccine. The sample was CD4+ T cells from PBMCs cultured with HCoV-229E spike peptides, taken after COVID-19 vaccination. The receptors derive from a human donor who received a COVID-19 vaccine.

This clone showed up just a few times. The chain couples TRBV24-1 to TRBJ1-6; 8 bases fit TRBD1. The ends lost 5 bases at V and 10 bases at J; junction bases unmatched: 9. Germline CDR1 KGHDR, CDR2 SFDVKD. This CDR3 spans 15 amino acids. In nucleotides, the CDR3 is TGTGCCACCAGTGCCGGACAGGGTGTGAAGTCACCCCTCCACTTT. Translating it yields CATSAGQGVKSPLHF.

The chain joins TRBV29-1 to TRBJ2-1, with 7 bases matching TRBD1. The CDR3 is 14 amino acids. Unmatched junction bases numbered 3, after V lost 4 bases and J lost 0 bases. Per the germline V gene, CDR1 is SQVTM and CDR2 is ANQGSEA. The CDR3 reads CSVGDRFSYNEQFF. DNA for the CDR3: TGCAGCGTTGGGGACAGATTCTCCTACAATGAGCAGTTCTTC.

This clone was observed a single time. This chain connects TRBV24-1 to TRBJ1-5, with unresolved D. This CDR3 is 17 amino acids long. The V end lost 11 bases, the J end lost 0 bases, and 22 bases lay between the germline ends. Per germline, CDR1 KGHDR and CDR2 SFDVKD. The CDR3 DNA sequence: TGTGCCATCGCCCGGCCCCGGGTGACTTATAGCAATCAGCCCCAGCATTTT. It codes for CAIARPRVTYSNQPQHF.

The chain joins TRBV6-6 to TRBJ1-2; TRBD1 matches at 7 bases. V gave up 5 bases and J gave up 0 bases; unmatched junction bases: 15. Per the germline V gene, CDR1 is MNHNY and CDR2 is SVGAGI (reference sequence). CDR3 length: 18 amino acids. In DNA, the CDR3 is TGTGCCAGCAGTCAACCTCCGACAGGGTATGGAGCTAACTATGGCTACACCTTC. Translating gives CASSQPPTGYGANYGYTF.

This chain joins TRBV6-5 and TRBJ1-2; D is ambiguous. This CDR3 spans 14 amino acids. Trimming removed 6 bases at V and 1 base at J, with 12 bases between. Germline CDR1 reads MNHEY; CDR2 reads SVGAGI. The chain's CDR3 is CASRGSANNYGYTF. CDR3 DNA sequence: TGTGCCAGCAGGGGATCCGCCAATAACTATGGCTACACCTTC.

This clone came up once. This chain joins TRBV10-2 and TRBJ2-1; 7 nucleotides align to TRBD1. Germline-derived CDR1 and CDR2 are WSHSY and SAAADI. V shed 5 bases, J shed 4 bases, and the junction held 8 bases outside the gene matches. This CDR3 spans 15 amino acids. This CDR3 reads CASSFDRVNYNEQFF. For the CDR3, the DNA is TGCGCCAGCAGTTTCGACAGGGTGAATTACAATGAGCAGTTCTTC.

The chain employs TRBV24-1 and TRBJ1-5, with TRBD1 matching 8 bases. V lost 9 bases, J lost 0 bases, and 12 bases stayed unmatched. Germline-derived CDR1 and CDR2 are KGHDR and SFDVKD. CDR3 length equals 17 residues. As DNA, the CDR3 is TGTGCCACCCCTGGACAGGGAGAAATAGATAGCAATCAGCCCCAGCATTTT. It is translated as CATPGQGEIDSNQPQHF.

The V and J genes are TRBV1 and TRBJ2-3. TRBV1 is a listed pseudogene. The CDR3 covers 18 residues. The CDR3 DNA is TGCACCAGCAGCCTCAGACAGAGGTCTAGCACCAGCACAGATACGCAGTATTTT. It translates to CTSSLRQRSSTSTDTQYF.

J is TRBJ2-5 and V is TRBV10-2, with no clear D. Germline lookup yields CDR1 WSHSY and CDR2 SAAADI. V was cut by 2 bases and J by 2 bases, with 9 bases left in between. The CDR3 is 14 residues long. CDR3 region: CASSEGLLQETQYF. CDR3 DNA: TGCGCCAGCAGTGAGGGCCTACTACAAGAGACCCAGTACTTC.

The chain carries TRBV19 and TRBJ2-4, with TRBD2 matching over 10 bases. V gave up 2 bases and J gave up 5 bases; unmatched junction bases: 3. This CDR3 is 15 amino acids long. Germline V gives CDR1 LNHDA, CDR2 SQIVND (reference sequence). In DNA form, the CDR3 reads TGTGCCAGTAGTATACTAGCGGGAGATCAAAACATTCAGTACTTC. Translating it yields CASSILAGDQNIQYF.

The rearrangement uses TRBV12-5 and TRBJ1-4, with TRBD1 as a possible D gene (6 bases). Germline assignment: CDR1 LGHNT and CDR2 FRNRAP. Trimming left V 1 base short and J 5 bases short, with 14 bases between. The CDR3 consists of 16 residues. CDR3 nucleotide sequence: TGTGCTAGTGGTTTGGGAACAGGGCGGGGAAATGAAAAACTGTTTTTT. Amino acid sequence: CASGLGTGRGNEKLFF.

V and J are TRBV5-1 and TRBJ2-3; no clear D. Looked up from germline, CDR1 is SGHRS and CDR2 is YFSETQ. The CDR3 extends over 15 amino acids. The V gene lost 0 bases and the J gene lost 3 bases, with 11 bases spanning the gap. The CDR3 spells CASSLGHPQTDTQYF. CDR3 nucleotides: TGCGCCAGCAGCTTGGGGCACCCACAGACAGATACGCAGTATTTT.

This chain uses TRBV6-5 with TRBJ1-2; 9 bases fit TRBD1. The CDR3 loop spans 15 amino acids. Germline V lookup: CDR1 MNHEY, CDR2 SVGAGI. The junction had 3 bases not matched to a gene; V was cut back by 2 bases and J by 2 bases. The CDR3 reads CASSYQTGGNYGYTF. CDR3 coding DNA: TGTGCCAGCAGTTACCAGACAGGGGGAAACTATGGCTACACCTTC.

The chain is built from TRBV6-4 and TRBJ2-7, with 9 bases that match TRBD1. V was pared by 8 bases and J by 2 bases, with 10 bases of the junction left unmatched. Germline-derived CDR1 and CDR2 are MRHNA and SNTAGT. The CDR3 runs to 15 residues. The CDR3 DNA sequence: TGTGCCAGCCCATTCACGGGACAGGGACCCTACGAGCAGTACTTC. This encodes CASPFTGQGPYEQYF.

The CDR3: CASSVQVTDTQYF. As DNA, the CDR3 is TGTGCCAGCAGCGTACAAGTGACAGATACGCAGTATTTT. This chain uses TRBV9 with TRBJ2-3; D is undetermined. This CDR3 contains 13 residues. The germline gives CDR1 SGDLS, CDR2 YYNGEE. Trimming removed 1 base at V and 3 bases at J, with 6 bases between.

The chain employs TRBV6-4 and TRBJ2-3; no definite D call. The germline V gene encodes CDR1 MRHNA and CDR2 SNTAGT. Trimming took off 2 bases at V and 2 bases at J, with 11 bases between the two ends. The CDR3 spans 15 residues. The CDR3 DNA is TGTGCCAGCAGTGACGGGAAGGGCCCCACAGATACGCAGTATTTT. Translation gives CASSDGKGPTDTQYF.